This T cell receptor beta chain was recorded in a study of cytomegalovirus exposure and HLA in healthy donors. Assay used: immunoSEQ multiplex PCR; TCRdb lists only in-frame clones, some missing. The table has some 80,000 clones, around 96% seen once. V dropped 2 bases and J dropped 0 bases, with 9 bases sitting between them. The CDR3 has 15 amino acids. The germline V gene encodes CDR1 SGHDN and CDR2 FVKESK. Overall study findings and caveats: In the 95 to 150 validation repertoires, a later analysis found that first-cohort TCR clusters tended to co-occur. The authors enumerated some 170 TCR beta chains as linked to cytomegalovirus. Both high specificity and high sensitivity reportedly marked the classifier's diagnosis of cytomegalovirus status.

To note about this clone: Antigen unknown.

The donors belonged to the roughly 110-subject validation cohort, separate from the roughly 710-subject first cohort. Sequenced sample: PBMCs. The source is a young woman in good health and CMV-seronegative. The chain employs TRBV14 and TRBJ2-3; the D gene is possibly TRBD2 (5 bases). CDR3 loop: CASSQQAASTDTQYF. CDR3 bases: TGTGCCAGCAGCCAACAAGCGGCTAGCACAGATACGCAGTATTTT.